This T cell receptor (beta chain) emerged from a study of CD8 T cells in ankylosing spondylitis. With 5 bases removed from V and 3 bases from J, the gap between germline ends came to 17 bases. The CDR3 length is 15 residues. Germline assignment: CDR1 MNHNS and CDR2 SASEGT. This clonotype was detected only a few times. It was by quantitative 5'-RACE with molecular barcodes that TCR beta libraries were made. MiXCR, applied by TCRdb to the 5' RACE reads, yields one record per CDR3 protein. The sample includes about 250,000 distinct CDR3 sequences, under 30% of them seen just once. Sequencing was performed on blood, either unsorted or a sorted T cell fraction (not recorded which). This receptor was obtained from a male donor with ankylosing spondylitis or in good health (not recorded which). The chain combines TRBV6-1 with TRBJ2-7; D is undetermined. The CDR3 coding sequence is TGTGCCAGCAGTCCGACCCAAGACACCCACTACGAGCAGTACTTC. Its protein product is CASSPTQDTHYEQYF.